This TCR beta chain was sequenced during a study of blood T cell repertoires in COVID-19. The assay was immunoSEQ multiplex PCR, and TCRdb's table has in-frame clones only and misses some. Of around 200,000 clones listed, roughly 89% are singletons. Sequencing was done on a sample of peripheral blood. This TCR came from a young woman who had recovered from COVID-19.

The CDR3 loop reads CASSPFLPQASSGNTIYF. The CDR3 coding sequence is TGTGCCAGCTCACCGTTTCTTCCGCAGGCCAGCTCTGGAAACACCATATATTTT. This chain links TRBV18 with TRBJ1-3; D gene uncertain. Germline V lookup: CDR1 KGHSH, CDR2 LQKENI. The CDR3 has 18 amino acids. Trimming pared 3 bases from V and 0 bases from J, leaving 18 bases between.